The present T cell receptor (beta chain) was sequenced within a study of shared clonotypes between healthy human individuals. Across the whole study: Used for every donor were three CD4 naive, three CD4 memory, two CD8 naive and one CD8 memory plate.

Each subset's genomic DNA was shared equally among a number of immunoSEQ plates. Profiling relied on immunoSEQ multiplex PCR, and the TCRdb table lists in-frame clones only, not all of them. The sample shows 1.4 million or so clones, 97% to 99% of them seen only once. This CDR3 comprises 16 residues. Trimming removed 1 base from V and 7 bases from J; junction bases left unmatched: 13. CDR1 and CDR2 from the germline V gene are SGHTA and FQGNSA. Caucasian adults residing in Nashville, Tennessee made up all the donors. The sequenced sample was naive CD4+ T cells sorted from blood. The subset here: CD45RA+ positively selected. This chain joins TRBV7-2 and TRBJ2-7; 7 bases align to TRBD2. This sequence originates from a man aged 25-45 years in good health. CDR3: CASSLVAFRGVSEQYF. The CDR3 nucleotides are TGTGCCAGCAGCTTAGTAGCATTTCGGGGGGTGAGTGAGCAGTACTTC. Together with reference TRBV7-2 and TRBJ2-7, the CDR3 gives the full variable domain: GAGVSQSPSNKVTEKGKDVELRCDPISGHTALYWYRQSLGQGLEFLIYFQGNSAPDKSGLPSDRFSAERTGGSVSTLTIQRTQQEDSAVYLCASSLVAFRGVSEQYFGPGTRLTVT.